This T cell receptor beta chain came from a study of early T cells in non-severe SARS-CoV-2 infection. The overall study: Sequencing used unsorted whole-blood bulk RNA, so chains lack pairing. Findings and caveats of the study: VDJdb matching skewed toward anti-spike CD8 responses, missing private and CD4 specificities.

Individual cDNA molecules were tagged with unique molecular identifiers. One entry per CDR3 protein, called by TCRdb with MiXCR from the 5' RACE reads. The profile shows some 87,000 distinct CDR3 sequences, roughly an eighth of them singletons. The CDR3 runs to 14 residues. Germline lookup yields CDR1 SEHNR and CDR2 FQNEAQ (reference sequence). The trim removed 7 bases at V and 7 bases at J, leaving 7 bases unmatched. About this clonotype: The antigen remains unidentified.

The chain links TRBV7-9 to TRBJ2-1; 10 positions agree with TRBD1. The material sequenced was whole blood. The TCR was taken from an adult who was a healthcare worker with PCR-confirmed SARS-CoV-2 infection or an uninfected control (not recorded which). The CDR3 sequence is CASTDRGPGNEQFF. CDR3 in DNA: TGTGCCAGCACCGACAGGGGGCCGGGAAATGAGCAGTTCTTC.